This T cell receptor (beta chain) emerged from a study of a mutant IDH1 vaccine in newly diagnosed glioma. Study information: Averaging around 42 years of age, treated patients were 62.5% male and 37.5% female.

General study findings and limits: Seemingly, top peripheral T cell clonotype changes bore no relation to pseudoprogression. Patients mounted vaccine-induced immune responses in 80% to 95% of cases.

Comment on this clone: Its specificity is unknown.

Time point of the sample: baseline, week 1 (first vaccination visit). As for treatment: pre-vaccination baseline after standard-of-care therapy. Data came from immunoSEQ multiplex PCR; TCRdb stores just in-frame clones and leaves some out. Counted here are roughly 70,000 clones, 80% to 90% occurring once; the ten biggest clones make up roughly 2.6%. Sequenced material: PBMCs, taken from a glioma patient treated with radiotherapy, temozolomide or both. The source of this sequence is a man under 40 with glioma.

The CDR3 nucleotides are TGTGCCAGCAGCTCCCAGGCAGGAGCTGGAAACACCATATATTTT. Its protein product is CASSSQAGAGNTIYF. This chain connects TRBV7-2 to TRBJ1-3; D is ambiguous. V was trimmed by 4 bases and J by 2 bases, leaving 12 bases between them. Germline V gene lookup returns CDR1 SGHTA and CDR2 FQGNSA. CDR3 length: 15 amino acids.